This TCR beta chain is from a study of shared clonotypes between healthy human individuals. Study-level findings and limits: Sorted-subset samples were not fully sequenced, rarefaction indicated.

On this clone itself: Its specificity is unknown.

CD45RO-negative, CCR7-selected cells formed the naive CD8 fraction, which excluded terminally differentiated effector memory CD45RA+ cells. Germline values: CDR1 SQVTM, CDR2 ANQGSEA. This CDR3 region has 13 residues. With 8 bases clipped from V and 8 bases from J, the junction kept 5 bases outside the gene matches. Researchers divided each subset's genomic DNA evenly across several immunoSEQ plates. This table comes from immunoSEQ multiplex PCR, and its TCRdb copy is limited to in-frame clones, with some not included. The sample carries 800,000 or so clones, 90% to 97% recorded once. V and J are TRBV29-1 and TRBJ2-1; TRBD2 matches at 14 bases. The TCR was taken from a man aged 25 to 40 in good health. The sequencing sample was made of naive CD8+ T cells sorted from blood. The CDR3 loop reads CSIGLAGGDEQFF. CDR3 bases: TGCAGCATAGGACTAGCGGGAGGCGATGAGCAGTTCTTC.